The rows below give T cell receptor beta chains drawn from one sample of a study of blood T cell repertoires in COVID-19. Generated by immunoSEQ multiplex PCR, the TCRdb table keeps only in-frame clones and is missing some. The data show roughly 340,000 clones, with 70% to 90% seen just once and approximately 1.9% held by the top ten. Sequencing input: PBMCs or T cells enriched from blood (not recorded which). Receptor source: a man aged 35 to 55 in a cohort exposed to, infected with or recovered from COVID-19 (not recorded which). Each CDR3 is given with its conserved first and last residue. A D gene is named only where the DNA matches it firmly. The listing skips clone size in some rows; elsewhere it reads once, few, many or a size class.

j_gene	abundance	d_gene	v_gene	CDR3nt	CDR3aa
TRBJ1-2	few	.	TRBV19	TGTGCCAGTACCAGAAATGGAGAGATCTATGGCTACACCTTC	CASTRNGEIYGYTF
TRBJ1-1	.	.	TRBV3-1/TRBV3-2	TGTGCCAGCAGCCAAGGGGACTTGAACACTGAAGCTTTCTTT	CASSQGDLNTEAFF
TRBJ2-3	.	TRBD2	TRBV6-4	TGTGCCAGCAGTCTACTCGCAGCGGGAGGCACAGATACGCAGTATTTT	CASSLLAAGGTDTQYF
TRBJ2-7	.	.	TRBV5-1	TGCGCCAGCACCCGAGCGGCGGGCTACGAGCAGTACTTC	CASTRAAGYEQYF
TRBJ2-2	few	.	TRBV25-1	TGTGCCAGCAAACGACAGGAGGTTGGACCCGGGGAGCTGTTTTTT	CASKRQEVGPGELFF
TRBJ1-5	few	.	TRBV28	TGTGCCAGCAGCAGGGATAGCAATCAGCCCCAGCATTTT	CASSRDSNQPQHF
TRBJ1-1	.	TRBD1	TRBV5-4	TGTGCCAGCAGTCCCGGTGGGGACAGGGGGATTCGGGGCACTGAAGCTTTCTTT	CASSPGGDRGIRGTEAFF
TRBJ2-7	.	.	TRBV4-2	TGTGCCAGCAGCCCCGACGGGACTCACCGACTCTACGAGCAGTACTTC	CASSPDGTHRLYEQYF
TRBJ2-7	.	TRBD1	TRBV30	TGTGCCTGGAGTGTGGGACAGATCTACGAGCAGTACTTC	CAWSVGQIYEQYF
TRBJ2-5	.	.	TRBV14	TGTGCCAGCAGCCCCCCCGGCCCAGGGACCCAGTACTTC	CASSPPGPGTQYF
TRBJ2-3	.	.	TRBV19	TGTGCCAGTAGTATCCGGGGGGACAGGAGCACAGATACGCAGTATTTT	CASSIRGDRSTDTQYF
TRBJ2-7	.	.	TRBV4-2	TGTGCCAGCAGCCAAGCACAACAGGGGAGGTACGAGCAGTACTTC	CASSQAQQGRYEQYF
TRBJ2-7	.	TRBD1	TRBV5-1	TGCGCCAGCAGCATTGACAGGGGCTACGAGCAGTACTTC	CASSIDRGYEQYF
TRBJ2-7	.	.	TRBV11-2	TGTGCCAGCAGCCCAGGCAGGGCTTTAGGCGAGCAGTACTTC	CASSPGRALGEQYF
TRBJ2-7	.	TRBD2	TRBV2	TGTGCCAGCCACACCCAGGCTAGCGGGAGCTACGAGCAGTACTTC	CASHTQASGSYEQYF
TRBJ2-7	once	.	TRBV28	TGTGCCAGCAACGGCAGGGTAACCTACGAGCAGTACTTC	CASNGRVTYEQYF
TRBJ1-4	.	.	TRBV6-5	TGTGCCAGCAGTCCGGGTAGTGGGGAAAAACTGTTTTTT	CASSPGSGEKLFF
TRBJ1-2	once	.	TRBV7-8	TGTGCCAGCAGCTCCCACCCGGGGGGGGGTGGCTACACCTTC	CASSSHPGGGGYTF
TRBJ2-3	.	.	TRBV7-7	TGTGCCAGCAGAGCCCTAGCGCTCAGCACAGATACGCAGTATTTT	CASRALALSTDTQYF
TRBJ2-1	.	.	TRBV7-2	TGTGCCAGCACCCCACGCCGGCGGGTCTACAATGAGCAGTTCTTC	CASTPRRRVYNEQFF
TRBJ1-5	.	TRBD1	TRBV5-8	TGTGCCAGCAGCTCAGGGACAGCATCTCTTAATAATCAGCCCCAGCATTTT	CASSSGTASLNNQPQHF
TRBJ1-1	.	.	TRBV7-8	TGTGCCAGCAGCTCCTACCTAGGGGGGGGCGGCACTGAAGCTTTCTTT	CASSSYLGGGGTEAFF
TRBJ2-7	few	TRBD1	TRBV28	TGTGCCAGCAGTTTGACAGGGGGGAAGCACGAGCAGTACTTC	CASSLTGGKHEQYF
TRBJ2-2	.	.	TRBV5-4	TGTGCCAGCAGATCTAGCGAGGCCGGGGAGCTGTTTTTT	CASRSSEAGELFF
TRBJ1-6	.	.	TRBV19	TGTGCCAGTAGCGACAGACTCGGATATAATTCACCCCTCCACTTT	CASSDRLGYNSPLHF
TRBJ2-1	.	TRBD2	TRBV7-9	TGTGCCAGCAGCTTAAGGACTAGCGGGAGAGGTTCCAATGAGCAGTTCTTC	CASSLRTSGRGSNEQFF
TRBJ1-4	.	.	TRBV9	TGTGCCAGCAGCGCTCAGGTATCTAATGAAAAACTGTTTTTT	CASSAQVSNEKLFF
TRBJ2-3	few	.	TRBV30	TGTGCCTGGATCTCCCCTCTTTCAGCGGATAGCACAGATACGCAGTATTTT	CAWISPLSADSTDTQYF
TRBJ2-7	.	.	TRBV5-1	TGCGCCAGCAGGGACAACTACGAGCAGTACTTC	CASRDNYEQYF
TRBJ1-5	few	TRBD1	TRBV5-6	TGTGCCAGCAGCTTGCGCTTTCGGGACAGACATAGCAATCAGCCCCAGCATTTT	CASSLRFRDRHSNQPQHF